One sample yielded the 9 T cell receptor beta chains listed below, sequenced in a study of T cells in Graves' hyperthyroidism and ophthalmopathy. The investigators amplified TCR beta CDR3 regions from RNA transcripts. TCR CDR3 underwent first-round RT-PCR with the HTBI primer set. TCRdb independently ran MiXCR on the multiplex PCR reads; one entry per CDR3 protein. This sample has roughly 380,000 distinct CDR3 sequences, with approximately 19% found just once. Specimen: blood. The source of these receptors is a woman under 30 with Graves' hyperthyroidism.

This clonotype was counted many times. The chain couples TRBV27 to TRBJ1-5, with TRBD1 matching 8 bases. The CDR3 is 16 amino acids. Per the germline V gene, CDR1 is MNHEY and CDR2 is SMNVEV (reference sequence). V dropped 5 bases and J dropped 2; count of bases not matched to a gene: 8. The CDR3 bases are TGTGCCAGCAGTCATAAAGGGGGACAGGGCAATCAGCCCCAGCATTTT. Translating it yields CASSHKGGQGNQPQHF.

This clonotype came up many times. The chain recombines TRBV30 with TRBJ1-2, with no clear D. V lost 1 base and J lost 5, with 11 bases in between. Germline values: CDR1 GTSNPN, CDR2 SVGIG (reference sequence). The CDR3 loop spans 13 amino acids. The DNA for the CDR3 is TGTGCCTGGAGTGCCCCGACCGGTTATGGCTACACCTTC. Its protein product is CAWSAPTGYGYTF.

This clonotype was seen at least ten times. The V call is TRBV20-1, the J call TRBJ1-3; unclear D gene. The CDR3 is 13 amino acids. Germline V gene data show CDR1 as DFQATT and CDR2 as SNEGSKA (reference sequence). V lost 3 bases and J lost 3, with 9 bases in between. CDR3 sequence reads: CSARGAGGNTIYF. CDR3 sequence (DNA): TGCAGTGCTAGGGGCGCGGGTGGAAACACCATATATTTT.

This clonotype has ten or more counts. The chain links TRBV5-1 to TRBJ2-5, with 8 positions matching TRBD1. This CDR3 is 14 amino acids long. Germline trimming cut 6 bases from V and 4 bases from J; bases unmatched to any gene: 8. Germline V gives CDR1 SGHRS, CDR2 YFSETQ. Here the CDR3 DNA reads TGCGCCAGCAACCGAGGACAGGGTGGAGAGACCCAGTACTTC. This codes for CASNRGQGGETQYF.

The chain links TRBV11-2 to TRBJ2-7, with D possibly matching TRBD2 (6 bases). Germline CDR1 reads SGHAT; CDR2 reads FQNNGV. CDR3 length: 15 residues. V lost 0 bases and J lost 6, with 15 bases in between. The chain's CDR3 is CASSLDPGAPGEQYF. The DNA of the CDR3 is TGTGCCAGCAGCTTAGATCCGGGAGCACCGGGCGAGCAGTACTTC.

The V and J genes are TRBV6-4 and TRBJ2-5; perhaps TRBD2 as D (6 bases). Germline V gene data show CDR1 as MRHNA and CDR2 as SNTAGT. The V gene lost 4 bases and the J gene lost 1 base, with 10 bases spanning the gap. This CDR3 contains 14 residues. CDR3 sequence (DNA): TGTGCCAGCAGTGCCGGGACTGTCCAAGAGACCCAGTACTTC. Encoded protein: CASSAGTVQETQYF.

This chain joins TRBV7-8 and TRBJ2-2; no clear D. The length of the CDR3 is 16 residues. V shed 0 bases and J shed 2 bases, with 10 bases lying between them. Germline V gene lookup returns CDR1 SGHVS and CDR2 FQNEAQ. This chain's CDR3 is CASSLALRGNTGELFF. CDR3 coding DNA: TGTGCCAGCAGCTTAGCGCTCCGTGGAAACACCGGGGAGCTGTTTTTT. Full variable domain (missing parts from reference TRBV7-8 and TRBJ2-2): GAGVSQSPRYKVAKRGQDVALRCDPISGHVSLFWYQQALGQGPEFLTYFQNEAQLDKSGLPSDRFFAERPEGSVSTLKIQRTQQEDSAVYLCASSLALRGNTGELFFGEGSRLTVL.

This clonotype has a count of ten or more. This chain joins TRBV7-2 and TRBJ2-4; 7 positions match TRBD2. The germline CDR1 and CDR2 sequences are SGHTA and FQGNSA. This CDR3 comprises 14 residues. Trimming removed 4 bases from V and 6 bases from J; junction bases left unmatched: 6. CDR3 nucleotides: TGTGCCAGCAGCTGGGGAGGGTCCGGAAACATTCAGTACTTC. Protein sequence: CASSWGGSGNIQYF.

This clonotype was detected many times. The CDR3 loop reads CASRPGGGSGYTF. Here the CDR3 DNA reads TGTGCCAGCAGACCCGGGGGGGGCTCTGGCTACACCTTC. The chain joins TRBV28 to TRBJ1-2; maybe TRBD1 (6 bases). V was cut by 6 bases and J by 7 bases, with 15 bases left in between. The CDR3 has 13 residues. Per germline, CDR1 MDHEN and CDR2 SYDVKM.